This entry lists 2 T cell receptor beta chains sequenced from one sample in a study of cytomegalovirus exposure and HLA in healthy donors. The PCR used 60 Vbeta and 13 Jbeta primers. TCRdb's table, derived via immunoSEQ multiplex PCR, lists solely in-frame clones and lacks some. The sample shows 170,000 or so clones, 84% of them seen only once. Sequencing used PBMCs. These receptors originate from a boy under 10 years old in good health and CMV-seronegative.

The rearrangement uses TRBV30 and TRBJ1-2; maybe TRBD1 (6 bases). The V end lost 2 bases, the J end lost 3 bases, and 10 bases lay between the germline ends. Germline V gives CDR1 GTSNPN, CDR2 SVGIG (reference sequence). This CDR3 has 13 residues. Here the CDR3 reads CAWSQDSHYGYTF. The CDR3 DNA reads TGTGCCTGGAGTCAGGACAGCCACTATGGCTACACCTTC. The full variable domain, its missing parts supplied by reference TRBV30 and TRBJ1-2, is SQTIHQWPATLVQPVGSPLSLECTVEGTSNPNLYWYRQAAGRGLQLLFYSVGIGQISSEVPQNLSASRPQDRQFILSSKKLLLSDSGFYLCAWSQDSHYGYTFGSGTRLTVV.

This sequence joins TRBV6-1 and TRBJ2-3; 14 positions agree with TRBD2. The CDR3 length is 18 residues. Germline-derived CDR1 and CDR2 are MNHNS and SASEGT. The junction had 6 bases not matched to a gene; V was cut back by 3 bases and J by 1 base. The CDR3 DNA follows: TGTGCCAGCAGTGATATTTGGGGACTAGCGGGAGGCACAGATACGCAGTATTTT. As protein: CASSDIWGLAGGTDTQYF.